The clone carrying this TCR beta chain has at least ten counts. The germline CDR1 and CDR2 sequences are SGHTA and FQGNSA. This CDR3 has 16 amino acids. V lost 0 bases and J lost 5, with 16 bases in between. These data are taken from a study of blood T cells in healthy people across ages. Isolation yielded PBMCs, at least 7 million per sample, in every case. Primed by a sample-barcoded 5' primer and a J-beta primer mix, a second PCR proceeded for roughly 6 to 12 cycles. Unique molecular identifiers of 12 random nucleotides labeled each cDNA. TCRdb reprocessed the 5' RACE reads via MiXCR and lists one record per CDR3 protein. The sample shows fewer than 900,000 distinct CDR3 sequences, more than 40% of them seen only once.

This chain connects TRBV7-2 to TRBJ2-5; D is perhaps TRBD1 or TRBD2 (5 bases each). This TCR was recovered from a woman aged 60-70 years in good health. Specimen: blood. Here the CDR3 reads CASSLAGGYSWETQYF. As DNA, the CDR3 is TGTGCCAGCAGCTTAGCTGGGGGATACTCGTGGGAGACCCAGTACTTC.